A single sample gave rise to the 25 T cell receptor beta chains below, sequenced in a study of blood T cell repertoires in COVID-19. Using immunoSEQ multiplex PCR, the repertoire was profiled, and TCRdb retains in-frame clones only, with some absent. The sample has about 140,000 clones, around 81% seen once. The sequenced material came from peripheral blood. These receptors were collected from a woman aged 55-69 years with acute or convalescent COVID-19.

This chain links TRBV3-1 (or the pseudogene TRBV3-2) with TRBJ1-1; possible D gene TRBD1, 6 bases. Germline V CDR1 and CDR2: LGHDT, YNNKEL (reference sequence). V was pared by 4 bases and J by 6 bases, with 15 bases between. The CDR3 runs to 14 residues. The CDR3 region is CASSRPGTPAEAFF. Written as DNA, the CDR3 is TGTGCCAGCAGCCGACCCGGGACACCCGCTGAAGCTTTCTTT.

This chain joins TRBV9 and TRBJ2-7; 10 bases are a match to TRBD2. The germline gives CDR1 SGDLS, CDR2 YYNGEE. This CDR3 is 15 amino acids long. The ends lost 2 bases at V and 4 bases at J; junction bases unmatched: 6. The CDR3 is CASSVGLADLYEQYF. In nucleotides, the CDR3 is TGTGCCAGCAGCGTCGGACTAGCGGACCTATACGAGCAGTACTTC.

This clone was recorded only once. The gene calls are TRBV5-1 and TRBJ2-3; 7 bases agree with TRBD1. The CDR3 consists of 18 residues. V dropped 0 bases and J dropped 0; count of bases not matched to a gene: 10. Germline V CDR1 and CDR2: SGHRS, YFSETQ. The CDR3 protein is CASSLGRRTGASTDTQYF. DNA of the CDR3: TGCGCCAGCAGCTTGGGCCGACGGACAGGTGCTAGCACAGATACGCAGTATTTT.

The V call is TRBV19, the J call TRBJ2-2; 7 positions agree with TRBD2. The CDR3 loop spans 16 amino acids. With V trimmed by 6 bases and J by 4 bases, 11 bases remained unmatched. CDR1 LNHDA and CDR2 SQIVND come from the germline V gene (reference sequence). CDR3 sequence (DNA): TGTGCCAGTAGCACCCTCGGCGGGAGAGGCACCGGGGAGCTGTTTTTT. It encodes CASSTLGGRGTGELFF. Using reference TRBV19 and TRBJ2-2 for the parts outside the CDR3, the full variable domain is DGGITQSPKYLFRKEGQNVTLSCEQNLNHDAMYWYRQDPGQGLRLIYYSQIVNDFQKGDIAEGYSVSREKKESFPLTVTSAQKNPTAFYLCASSTLGGRGTGELFFGEGSRLTVL.

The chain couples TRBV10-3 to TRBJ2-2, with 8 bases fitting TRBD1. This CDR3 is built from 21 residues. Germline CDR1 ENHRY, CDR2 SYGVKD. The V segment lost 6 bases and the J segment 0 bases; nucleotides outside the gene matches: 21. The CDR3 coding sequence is TGTGCCATCAGCGAACCCTACTCCGGGACAGGCTCCCTCGCGAACACCGGGGAGCTGTTTTTT. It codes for CAISEPYSGTGSLANTGELFF.

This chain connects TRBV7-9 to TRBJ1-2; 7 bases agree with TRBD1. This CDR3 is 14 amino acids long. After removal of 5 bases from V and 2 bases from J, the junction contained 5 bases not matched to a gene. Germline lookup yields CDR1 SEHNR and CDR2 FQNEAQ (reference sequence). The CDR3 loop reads CASSPRTGNYGYTF. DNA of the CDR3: TGTGCCAGCAGCCCGCGGACAGGAAACTATGGCTACACCTTC.

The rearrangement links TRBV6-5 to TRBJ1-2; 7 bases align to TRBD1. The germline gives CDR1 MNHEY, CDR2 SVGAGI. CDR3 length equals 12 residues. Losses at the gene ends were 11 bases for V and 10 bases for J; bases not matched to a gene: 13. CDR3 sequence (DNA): TGTGCCGTGGGCCGTGACAGGGATGTCTACACCTTC. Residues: CAVGRDRDVYTF.

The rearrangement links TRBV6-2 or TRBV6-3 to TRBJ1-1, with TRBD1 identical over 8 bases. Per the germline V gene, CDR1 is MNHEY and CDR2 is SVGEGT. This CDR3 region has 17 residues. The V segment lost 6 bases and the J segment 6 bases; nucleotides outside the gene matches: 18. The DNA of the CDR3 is TGTGCCAGCAGCCTACTTCATTCCAGGGGGCCCGGGGCTGAAGCTTTCTTT. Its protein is CASSLLHSRGPGAEAFF.

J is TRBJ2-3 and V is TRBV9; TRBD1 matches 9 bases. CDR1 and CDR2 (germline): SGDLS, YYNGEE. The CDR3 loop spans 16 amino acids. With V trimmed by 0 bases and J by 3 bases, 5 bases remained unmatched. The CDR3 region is CASSVGTGVETDTQYF. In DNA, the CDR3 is TGTGCCAGCAGCGTAGGGACAGGGGTTGAAACAGATACGCAGTATTTT.

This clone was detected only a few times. The CDR3 DNA reads TGTGCCAGCAGTTTATCGACGGGAGCTAACTATGGCTACACCTTC. Translated: CASSLSTGANYGYTF. The chain uses TRBV27 and TRBJ1-2; D not resolved. Looked up from germline, CDR1 is MNHEY and CDR2 is SMNVEV (reference sequence). V gave up 0 bases and J gave up 0 bases, with 8 bases separating them. CDR3 length: 15 residues.

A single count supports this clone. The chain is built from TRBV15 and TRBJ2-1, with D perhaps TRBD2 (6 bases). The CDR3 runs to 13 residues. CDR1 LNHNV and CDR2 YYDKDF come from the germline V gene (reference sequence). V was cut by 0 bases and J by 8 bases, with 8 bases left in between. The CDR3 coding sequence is TGTGCCACCAGCAGAGATCCGGGGGATGAGCAGTTCTTC. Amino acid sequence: CATSRDPGDEQFF. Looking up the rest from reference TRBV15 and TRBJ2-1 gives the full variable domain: DAMVIQNPRYQVTQFGKPVTLSCSQTLNHNVMYWYQQKSSQAPKLLFHYYDKDFNNEADTPDNFQSRRPNTSFCFLDIRSPGLGDTAMYLCATSRDPGDEQFFGPGTRLTVL.

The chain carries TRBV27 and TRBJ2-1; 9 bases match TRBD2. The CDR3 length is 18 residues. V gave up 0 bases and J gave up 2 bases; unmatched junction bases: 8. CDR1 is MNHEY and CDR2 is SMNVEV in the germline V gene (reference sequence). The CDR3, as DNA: TGTGCCAGCAGTTTATCGCCTAGCGGGATCGGGCCCTACAATGAGCAGTTCTTC. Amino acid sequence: CASSLSPSGIGPYNEQFF.

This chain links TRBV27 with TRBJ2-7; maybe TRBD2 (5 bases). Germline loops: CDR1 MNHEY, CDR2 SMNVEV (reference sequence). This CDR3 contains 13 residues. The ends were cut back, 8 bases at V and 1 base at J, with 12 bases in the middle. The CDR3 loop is CASRRYLSYEQYF. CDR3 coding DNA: TGTGCCAGCCGGAGGTACCTTTCCTACGAGCAGTACTTC.

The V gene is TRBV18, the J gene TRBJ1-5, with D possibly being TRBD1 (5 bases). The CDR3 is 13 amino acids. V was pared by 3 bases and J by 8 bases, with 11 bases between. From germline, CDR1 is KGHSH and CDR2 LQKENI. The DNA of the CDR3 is TGTGCCAGCTCACCCCTGACACAGGAGCCCCAGCATTTT. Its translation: CASSPLTQEPQHF.

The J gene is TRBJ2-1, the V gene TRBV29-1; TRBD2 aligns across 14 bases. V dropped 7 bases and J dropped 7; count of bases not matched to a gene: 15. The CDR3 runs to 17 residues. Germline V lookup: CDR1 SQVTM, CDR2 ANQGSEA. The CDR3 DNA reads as TGCAGCGCTCGAATTGGGCCCGGGACTAGCGGGAGTAATGAGCAGTTCTTC. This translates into CSARIGPGTSGSNEQFF.

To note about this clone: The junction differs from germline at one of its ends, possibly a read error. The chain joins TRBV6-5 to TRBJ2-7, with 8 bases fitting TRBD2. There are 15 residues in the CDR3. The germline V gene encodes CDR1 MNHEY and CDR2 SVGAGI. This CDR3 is CASTPGGAYGYGQYF. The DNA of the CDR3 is TGTGCCAGCACCCCGGGGGGGGCCTACGGCTACGGGCAGTACTTC.

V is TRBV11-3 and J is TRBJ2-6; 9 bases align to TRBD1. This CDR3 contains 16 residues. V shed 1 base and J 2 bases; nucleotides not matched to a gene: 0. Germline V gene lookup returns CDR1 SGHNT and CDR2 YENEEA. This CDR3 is CASSLGTGAGANVLTF. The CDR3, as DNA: TGTGCCAGCAGCTTAGGGACAGGGGCTGGGGCCAACGTCCTGACTTTC.

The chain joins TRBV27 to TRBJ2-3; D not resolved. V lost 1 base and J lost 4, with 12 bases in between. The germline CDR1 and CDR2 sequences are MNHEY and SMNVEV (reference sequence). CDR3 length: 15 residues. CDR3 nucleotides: TGTGCCAGCAGTTTATACCAGTTATACCCAGATACGCAGTATTTT. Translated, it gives CASSLYQLYPDTQYF.

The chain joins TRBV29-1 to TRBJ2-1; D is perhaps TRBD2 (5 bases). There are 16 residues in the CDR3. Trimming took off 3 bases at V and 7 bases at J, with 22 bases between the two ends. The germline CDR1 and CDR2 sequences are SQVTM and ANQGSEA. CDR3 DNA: TGCAGCGTTGAGAGTCTTAGCGTCGGAGACTATAATGAGCAGTTCTTC. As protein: CSVESLSVGDYNEQFF.

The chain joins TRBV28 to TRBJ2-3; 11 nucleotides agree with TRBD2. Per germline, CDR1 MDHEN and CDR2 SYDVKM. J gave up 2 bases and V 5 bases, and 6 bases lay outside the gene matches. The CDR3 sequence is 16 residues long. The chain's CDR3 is CASSRSGRADTDTQYF. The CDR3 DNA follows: TGTGCCAGCAGTCGTAGCGGGAGGGCCGACACAGATACGCAGTATTTT.

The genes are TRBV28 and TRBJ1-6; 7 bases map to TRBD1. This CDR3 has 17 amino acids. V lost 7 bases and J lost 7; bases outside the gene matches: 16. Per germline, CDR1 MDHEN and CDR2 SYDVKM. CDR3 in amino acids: CASKGARRGARNSPLHF. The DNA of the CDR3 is TGTGCCAGCAAGGGGGCCAGACGGGGAGCGAGGAATTCACCCCTCCACTTT.

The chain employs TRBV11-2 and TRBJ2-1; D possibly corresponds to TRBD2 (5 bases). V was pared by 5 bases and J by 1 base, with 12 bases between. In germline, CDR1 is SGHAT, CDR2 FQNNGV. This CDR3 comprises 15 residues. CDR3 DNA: TGTGCCAGCAGCCCCGACCCGGGATCCTACAATGAGCAGTTCTTC. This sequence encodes CASSPDPGSYNEQFF.

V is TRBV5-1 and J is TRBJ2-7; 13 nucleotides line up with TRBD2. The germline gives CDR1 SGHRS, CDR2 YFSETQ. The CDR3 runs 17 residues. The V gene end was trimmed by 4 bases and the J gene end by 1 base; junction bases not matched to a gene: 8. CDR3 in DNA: TGCGCCAGCAGCCGCGGACTAGCGGGAGCGGAATCCTACGAGCAGTACTTC. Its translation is CASSRGLAGAESYEQYF.

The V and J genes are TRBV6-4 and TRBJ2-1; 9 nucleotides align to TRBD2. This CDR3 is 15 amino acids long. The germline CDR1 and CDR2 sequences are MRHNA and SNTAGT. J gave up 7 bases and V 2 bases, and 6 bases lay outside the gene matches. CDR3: CASSDGAGGVNEQFF. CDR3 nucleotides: TGTGCCAGCAGTGACGGGGCGGGAGGGGTGAATGAGCAGTTCTTC.

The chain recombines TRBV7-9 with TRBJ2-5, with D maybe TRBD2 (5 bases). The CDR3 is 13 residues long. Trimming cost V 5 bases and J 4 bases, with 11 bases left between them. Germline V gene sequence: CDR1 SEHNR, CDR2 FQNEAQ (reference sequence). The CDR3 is CASSRPGLETQYF. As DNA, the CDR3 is TGTGCCAGCAGCCGCCCGGGGTTAGAGACCCAGTACTTC.